One T cell receptor beta chain is described in this entry. The record originates from a study of cytomegalovirus exposure and HLA in healthy donors. Trimming took off 0 bases at V and 0 bases at J, with 10 bases between the two ends. This CDR3 is 15 amino acids long. Germline CDR1 and CDR2: SGDLS and YYNGEE. A multiplex PCR was run with 60 Vbeta primers and 13 Jbeta primers. Some clones are missing from TCRdb's copy, which holds only in-frame ones; the method was immunoSEQ multiplex PCR. Of roughly 150,000 clones listed, roughly 80% are singletons. The TCR sequence derives from a male donor in good health and CMV-seronegative. The rearrangement uses TRBV9 and TRBJ2-7; maybe TRBD1 (5 bases). The sequenced material came from PBMCs. CDR3 nucleotide sequence: TGTGCCAGCAGCGTAGGGGGCCTTCCCTCCTACGAGCAGTACTTC. Its protein is CASSVGGLPSYEQYF.